The 6 T cell receptor beta chains below all came from one sample that was sequenced in a study of blood T cell repertoires in COVID-19. Clones were sequenced by immunoSEQ multiplex PCR, and TCRdb holds only the in-frame ones, with some missing. The sample consists of approximately 210,000 clones, around 80% of them appearing once. The source material was peripheral blood. The receptors originated from a woman aged 45-60 years with acute or convalescent COVID-19.

The chain recombines TRBV7-2 with TRBJ2-1; the D gene is possibly TRBD2 (6 bases). CDR3 length: 12 residues. Trimming left V 5 bases short and J 9 bases short, with 11 bases between. CDR1 and CDR2 from the germline V gene are SGHTA and FQGNSA. In DNA form, the CDR3 reads TGTGCCAGCAGCGATCCCGGGGGTGAGCAGTTCTTC. Its protein is CASSDPGGEQFF.

The chain employs TRBV14 and TRBJ2-1, with a possible D match to TRBD2 (5 bases). V was pared by 4 bases and J by 5 bases, with 12 bases between. Germline V CDR1 and CDR2: SGHDN, FVKESK. This CDR3 region has 14 residues. The CDR3 reads CASSRREGNNEQFF. In DNA, the CDR3 is TGTGCCAGCAGCCGCCGGGAAGGGAACAATGAGCAGTTCTTC.

This clone was counted between two and nine times. The J gene is TRBJ1-1, the V gene TRBV5-1, with TRBD1 matching 9 bases. CDR1 is SGHRS, CDR2 YFSETQ, per germline. This CDR3 contains 13 residues. V lost 4 bases and J lost 4; bases outside the gene matches: 2. This CDR3 reads CASSRQGGTEAFF. The CDR3 DNA follows: TGCGCCAGCAGCAGACAGGGGGGCACTGAAGCTTTCTTT.

Details on this clone: The germline gene is not matched at one end of the junction; a read error may be the cause. In DNA form, the CDR3 reads TGTGCCAGCAGCGCGCCGGGACAGGGCTCCGACGAGCAGTACTTC. Amino acid sequence: CASSAPGQGSDEQYF. The gene calls are TRBV5-8 and TRBJ2-7; TRBD1 aligns across 9 bases. The CDR3 loop spans 15 amino acids. Germline assignment: CDR1 SGHTS and CDR2 YDEGEE.

The chain uses TRBV3-1 (or the pseudogene TRBV3-2) and TRBJ2-7; D might be TRBD2 (6 bases). The CDR3 is made up of 15 amino acids. V lost 1 base to trimming and J lost 2 bases, with 12 bases between them. Germline loops: CDR1 LGHDT, CDR2 YNNKEL (reference sequence). The CDR3 protein is CASSQANSGPYEQYF. The CDR3 nucleotides are TGTGCCAGCAGCCAAGCGAATAGCGGTCCCTACGAGCAGTACTTC.

The chain employs TRBV18 and TRBJ2-1; no reliable D call. This CDR3 has 14 residues. V lost 0 bases, J lost 8 bases, and 11 bases lay in between. Germline-derived CDR1 and CDR2 are KGHSH and LQKENI. Here the CDR3 reads CASSPPARGDEQFF. The CDR3 coding sequence is TGTGCCAGCTCACCACCCGCACGAGGCGATGAGCAGTTCTTC.